This T cell receptor beta chain was recovered during a study of patients and donors after allogeneic stem cell transplantation. The V gene's germline CDR1 is MGHRA and CDR2 YSYEKL. V dropped 1 base and J dropped 5 bases, with 13 bases sitting between them. The CDR3 loop spans 15 amino acids. TCRdb reanalysed the RT-PCR reads using MiXCR and keeps one entry per CDR3 protein. The table has 100,000 to 130,000 distinct CDR3 sequences, around 33% seen once. What was sequenced was blood, either unsorted or a sorted T cell fraction (not recorded which). V is TRBV4-1 and J is TRBJ2-3; the D call may be TRBD1 or TRBD2 (5 bases each). The source of this sequence is a human donor who was either an allogeneic HSCT recipient or a stem cell or donor lymphocyte infusion donor (not recorded which). It is not recorded whose cells these are; they may come from a transplant donor. CDR3 sequence: CASSQVWDEGDTQYF. CDR3 coding DNA: TGCGCCAGCAGCCAAGTTTGGGACGAAGGAGATACGCAGTATTTT.